Sequencing of this TCR beta chain was carried out in a study of graft-versus-host responses after intestinal transplantation (dated by TCRdb to the early 2020s). Concerning the study at large: The transplants that recipients got were multivisceral, liver-intestinal, or isolated intestinal. Every recipient was given anti-thymocyte globulin induction, then maintenance tacrolimus and steroids for around three years. After intestinal transplantation, graft-versus-host and host-versus-graft alloreactive T cell clones in the graft, circulation and bone marrow were tracked using bulk TCR-beta CDR3 sequencing. Alloreactive clones were identified by sequencing pre-transplant mixed lymphocyte reaction products and comparing them with unstimulated pre-transplant donor and recipient T cells. The cohort enrolled about two dozen intestinal transplant recipients including one retransplant, and a few patients lacking pretransplant specimens were excluded. A peak of at least 4% donor T cells among recipient peripheral blood mononuclear cells was the definition used for donor T cell macrochimerism. Rather than being sequenced by the commercial service, samples from three later patients were sequenced in-house on an Illumina MiSeq and processed with MiXCR. What the authors observed across the whole study: GvH clones were detected in recipient bone marrow, and some of these GvH clones were observed earlier in ileal mucosa or blood, consistent with an intestinal mucosal origin. Early after transplant, peak levels of circulating GvH clones were associated with declines in HvG clones. The relatively low number and heterogeneity of intestinal transplant patients limited the conclusions. Patients with donor T cell macrochimerism had high GvH to HvG T cell clonal ratios in their allografts.

V loses 1 base at its end and J loses 3 bases; junction bases beyond the gene matches: 6. Per the germline V gene (reference sequence), SEHNR is the CDR1 and FQNEAQ is the CDR2. From the cysteine through the phenylalanine, the CDR3 covers 15 amino acids. Of all the DNA, just the CDR3 is kept, 45 bases in frame from base 1. Libraries were constructed by the immunoSEQ multiplex PCR assay. For most patients, genomic DNA was isolated with the Qiagen DNeasy Blood and Tissue Kit and shipped frozen to Adaptive Biotechnologies for TCR sequencing. High-throughput TCR-beta CDR3 sequencing of genomic DNA from most patients was performed by Adaptive Biotechnologies. In the source study's methods: TCR sequencing data were retrieved from Adaptive's ImmunoSEQ software for 15 to 20 patients, whereas a few other patients were processed with MiXCR and VDJtools. CD4 versus CD8 sorting errors were corrected by removing sequences found in both subsets at a frequency ratio below 5:1. CDR3 nucleotide sequences shared by donor and recipient were removed because the origin of these sequences could not be assigned. Alloreactive clones required at least 2-fold expansion over unstimulated cells and minimum CFSE-low frequency of 0.002% (template counts) or 0.001% (read counts). Mappable clones were those detected in sequenced pre-transplant spleen, lymph node, or MLR CFSE-low populations of the donor or recipient. The cumulative frequency of alloreactive clones was calculated as a percentage of all sequences, weighted by copy number. What TCRdb holds here is the immuneACCESS table cut down to in-frame rearrangements. Part of the clones is not present; checked against another copy, under half of the missing clones reflect an unresolved V gene, and the others are unexplained. The V and J calls and clone size are taken from that table; D and trimming were inferred from the DNA. The sample profile shows tens of thousands of clones; 85% to 95% of them were found once. The ten most abundant clones make up about 8% of the sample.

The time point label corresponds to: cells obtained before transplantation from donor or recipient. CD3+CD4+ and CD3+CD8+ populations were FACS-sorted from unstimulated pre-transplant donor and recipient cells taken from spleen or lymph nodes. In the case of this clone: Its antigen remains undetermined. No per-base quality is available; no much larger clone lies one base away.

The clonotype comes from a human donor who was the organ donor for an intestinal transplant. The chain couples TRBV7-9 to TRBJ2-7, and TRBD1 matches 7 of the central bases. Sequenced material: unstimulated CD8+ T cells sorted from spleen or lymph node cells, taken before transplant. The CDR3 corresponds to CASSLVYRGDYEQYF. The nucleotide sequence is TGTGCCAGCAGCTTAGTGTACAGGGGTGACTACGAGCAGTACTTC.